What follows is one TCR beta chain and its context. Its antigen is unidentified. From germline, CDR1 is KGHSH and CDR2 LQKENI. The V end lost 3 bases, the J end lost 8 bases, and 15 bases lay between the germline ends. The CDR3 is 14 residues long. This record belongs to a study of T-cell memory formation after mild COVID-19. Study observations and caveats: The study found contracting CD4+ clones mainly in CM and EM and contracting CD8+ clones in EMRA.

TCRdb independently ran MiXCR on the 5' RACE reads; one entry per CDR3 protein. The table records about 200,000 distinct CDR3 sequences, about 16% of them present only once. The source of this sequence is an adult woman who had mild COVID-19 (a few samples of this study predate the infection). Cell type and time point are not known. The sample taken for sequencing was PBMCs or a T cell subset sorted from them (not recorded which). The chain uses TRBV18 and TRBJ2-3; no clear D gene. In DNA form, the CDR3 reads TGTGCCAGCTCACCGCCACTGGCGACCGCTACGCAGTATTTT. Protein sequence: CASSPPLATATQYF.